The clone carrying this T cell receptor beta chain was found many times. The data were taken from a study of T-cell reconstitution after alpha-beta-depleted transplantation in children. It was with unique molecular identifiers that the TCRbeta library was prepared. TCRdb processed the PCR reads anew with MiXCR; each CDR3 protein has one entry. Counted here are hundreds of thousands of distinct CDR3 sequences, approximately 15% occurring once; the ten biggest clones make up around 0.96%. With 0 bases removed from V and 0 bases from J, the gap between germline ends came to 9 bases. The CDR3 extends over 16 amino acids.

The genes are TRBV12-3 or TRBV12-4 and TRBJ1-3; D not resolved. This material consisted of PBMCs from the stem cell graft donor, taken from the stem cell graft. This TCR was recovered from a human donor who donated a stem cell graft to a child with acute myeloid leukemia. CDR3 in amino acids: CASSLATRFSGNTIYF. In DNA, the CDR3 is TGTGCCAGCAGTTTAGCGACGAGATTCTCTGGAAACACCATATATTTT.